This T cell receptor (beta chain) was identified during a study of T cells after yellow fever vaccination. The wider study: The fractions with low cell numbers were processed using SMART-Seq v4 Ultra Low Input.

This clonotype was detected a few times. Its antigen is not known. From the 5' RACE reads, TCRdb called clonotypes with MiXCR, one entry per CDR3 protein. This table holds around 400,000 distinct CDR3 sequences, around 10% found once. Study results and caveats: Re-detected after boosting: most primary clones, 96% of CD4 and under 90% of CD8.

The sample was PBMCs, taken on the day of the first yellow fever vaccination. This receptor was taken from a man between 18 and 35 years old who received the YFV17D yellow fever vaccine.

Written as DNA, the CDR3 is TGTGCCAGCAGTTTATCAGGGTCACGGGAGACCCAGTACTTC. Protein product: CASSLSGSRETQYF. V is TRBV12-3 or TRBV12-4 and J is TRBJ2-5, with D tentatively TRBD1 (5 bases). Trimming took 2 bases from V and 5 from J, leaving 12 bases between them. This CDR3 is 14 amino acids long.